This paragraph covers one TCR beta chain sequence. This specimen belongs to a study of blood T cell repertoires in COVID-19. The wider study: Sites in the United States, Italy and Spain provided acute and convalescent COVID-19 samples. Sources were T cells, B-cell-depleted T cells, or PBMCs; the material itself was cDNA or gDNA.

In the authors' workflow: Quantification of nucleated cells was approximated via reference gene primer amplification. This table comes from immunoSEQ multiplex PCR, and its TCRdb copy is limited to in-frame clones, with some not included. The DNA gave D and trimming, while V, J and clone size come from that table. The table lists tens of thousands of clones, about 88% of them singletons, with roughly 8% in the top ten. Germline V CDR1 and CDR2: SGHRS, YFSETQ. Trimming shortened V by 4 bases and J by 6 bases, and 8 bases separated the two germline ends. The CDR3 loop spans 13 amino acids. The sequenced material came from peripheral blood. The TCR originated in a man older than 75 with active or convalescent COVID-19. The chain couples TRBV5-1 to TRBJ1-6; no firm D call. The CDR3 bases are TGCGCCAGCAGCGGCGGTCTTAATTCACCCCTCCACTTT. Encoded protein: CASSGGLNSPLHF.